The present TCR beta chain was sequenced within a study of regulatory T cells in long-lasting Graves disease. This clonotype was detected ten times or more. Its antigen is not known. Time point of the sample: persistent/refractory GD, antithyroid drugs over 5 years with positive TRAb. Generation of the TCR library employed RNA extracted from PBMCs. Whole-study results and caveats: Repertoires from persistent disease leaned toward TRBV28, TRBJ1-2 and TRBJ2-5.

CDR3-region Arm-PCR and iRepertoire HTBI primers produced the TCR beta libraries. TCRdb reanalysed the multiplex PCR reads using MiXCR and keeps one entry per CDR3 protein. The table records about 660,000 distinct CDR3 sequences, around 32% of them present only once. The V and J ends lost 6 bases and 1 base, in that order; junction bases with no gene match: 9. The CDR3 is made up of 16 amino acids. CDR1 is MDHEN and CDR2 is SYDVKM in the germline V gene. The clonotype originates from a female donor with Graves disease. The J gene is TRBJ1-1, the V gene TRBV28, with 9 bases lining up with TRBD1. The source was peripheral blood mononuclear cells (PBMCs), collected when the disease was refractory, from a patient treated with antithyroid drugs. DNA of the CDR3: TGTGCCAGCAGATCAAGACAGGGGGTTAGGAACACTGAAGCTTTCTTT. Protein product: CASRSRQGVRNTEAFF.